The rows below give T cell receptor beta chains drawn from one sample of a study of T and B cells in COVID-19 patients. TCRdb reprocessed the multiplex PCR reads with MiXCR, giving one entry per CDR3 protein. Here the sample spans about 11,000 distinct CDR3 sequences, approximately 35% being singletons. The sequencing sample was made of blood. Receptors were obtained from a human donor with active COVID-19. CDR3s include the opening cysteine and the closing phenylalanine or tryptophan. The D gene is left open where the match is weak. Size values are once, few and many counts, or a class for expanded clones, and some rows have none.

v_gene,d_gene,abundance,j_gene,CDR3nt,CDR3aa
TRBV5-6,-,few,TRBJ1-2,TGTGCCAGCAGCTTGGGTCCAGCCTATTATGGCTACACCTTC,CASSLGPAYYGYTF
TRBV7-9,-,-,TRBJ2-2,TGTGCCAGCAGATCGCTTGGGCAGGGACGGGGGGAGCTGTTTTTT,CASRSLGQGRGELFF
TRBV19,-,medium-sized,TRBJ1-2,TGTGCCAGTAGTATACCCTTGGGGAACTATGGCTACACCTTC,CASSIPLGNYGYTF
TRBV5-4,TRBD1,-,TRBJ2-6,TGTGCCAGCAGCTCAAGACAGGGGGTAGCCGGGGCCAACGTCCTGACTTTC,CASSSRQGVAGANVLTF
TRBV6-5,-,-,TRBJ1-1,TGTGCCAGCAGTTTGGGGGGGGCGGCGAACACTGAAGCTTTCTTT,CASSLGGAANTEAFF
TRBV7-6,-,few,TRBJ1-4,TGTGCCAGCAGCTGGGGCGCCGGTGATGAAAAACTGTTTTTT,CASSWGAGDEKLFF
TRBV5-4,-,-,TRBJ2-5,TGTGCCAGCAGCATGGAACCAGCGGCCCAAGAGACCCAGTACTTC,CASSMEPAAQETQYF
TRBV7-9,-,-,TRBJ1-3,TGTGCCAGCAGCCTCCTGGAGGGAAACACCATATATTTT,CASSLLEGNTIYF
TRBV6-5,-,-,TRBJ1-4,TGTGCCAGCAGTTACTCAGATCGAAAGGGGGAAAAACTGTTTTTT,CASSYSDRKGEKLFF
TRBV7-2,-,-,TRBJ1-5,TGTGCCAGCAGCTTATACAGTAGCAGCAATCAGCCCCAGCATTTT,CASSLYSSSNQPQHF
TRBV19,TRBD1,-,TRBJ1-5,TGTGCCAGTACTAGGGGGACAGTCAGCAATCAGCCCCAGCATTTT,CASTRGTVSNQPQHF
TRBV18,TRBD1,-,TRBJ1-2,TGTGCCAGCTCACCCTGGACAGGGGCTAACTATGGCTACACCTTC,CASSPWTGANYGYTF
TRBV19,-,-,TRBJ2-3,TGTGCCAGCGGGCCGGGGAAAACCACAGATACGCAGTATTTT,CASGPGKTTDTQYF
TRBV12-3/TRBV12-4,-,-,TRBJ1-5,TGTGCCAGCAGTTTAGCGCTAGGCCAGCCCCAGCATTTT,CASSLALGQPQHF
TRBV6-5,-,once,TRBJ1-1,TGTGCCACCACAGCGGAGTTGAACACTGAAGCTTTCTTT,CATTAELNTEAFF
TRBV19,-,medium-sized,TRBJ1-6,TGTGCCAGTAGTGTGGAAGCGGGGAATTCACCCCTCCACTTT,CASSVEAGNSPLHF
TRBV19,TRBD1,medium-sized,TRBJ1-3,TGTGCCAGTAGGCCTGGGACAGGGTCTGGAAACACCATATATTTT,CASRPGTGSGNTIYF
TRBV11-2,-,-,TRBJ2-5,TGTGCCAGCAGCTCCCCGGGACTCCCAACGACCCAGTACTTC,CASSSPGLPTTQYF
TRBV6-5,TRBD1,-,TRBJ1-4,TGTGCCAGCAGTTACTTCAGGGGGAGTGAAAAACTGTTTTTT,CASSYFRGSEKLFF
TRBV19,-,-,TRBJ1-6,TGTGCCAGTAAGGCGAATACTCTCCGACAGTATAATTCACCCCTCCACTTT,CASKANTLRQYNSPLHF
TRBV15,-,few,TRBJ1-5,TGTGCCACCAGCAGAGCGACCGACAGTTTCAATCAGCCCCAGCATTTT,CATSRATDSFNQPQHF
TRBV6-1,-,few,TRBJ1-3,TGTGCCAGCCTTCTAATCGGAAACACCATATATTTT,CASLLIGNTIYF
TRBV12-3/TRBV12-4,TRBD1,-,TRBJ2-5,TGTGTCAGCAGTTTAGGCCGGGACAGGGGGCTACAGACCCAGTACTTC,CVSSLGRDRGLQTQYF
TRBV12-3/TRBV12-4,TRBD1,-,TRBJ1-2,TGTGCCAGCAGTGAAACGGACAGGGGACTACTCTATGGCTACACCTTC,CASSETDRGLLYGYTF
TRBV15,TRBD1,medium-sized,TRBJ1-4,TGTGCCACCAGCAGGGGGACAGGCTATAATGAAAAACTGTTTTTT,CATSRGTGYNEKLFF
TRBV11-1,TRBD1,medium-sized,TRBJ1-2,TGTGCCAGCAGCCTTCACAGGGGGGGCGGCTACACCTTC,CASSLHRGGGYTF
TRBV7-9,-,-,TRBJ2-1,TGTGCCAGCAGCTCCACCCTCAGGGTTCCCTACAATGAGCAGTTCTTC,CASSSTLRVPYNEQFF
TRBV14,-,-,TRBJ2-1,TGTGCCAGCAGCCAAGGTTGGGGATCCAATGAGCAGTTCTTC,CASSQGWGSNEQFF